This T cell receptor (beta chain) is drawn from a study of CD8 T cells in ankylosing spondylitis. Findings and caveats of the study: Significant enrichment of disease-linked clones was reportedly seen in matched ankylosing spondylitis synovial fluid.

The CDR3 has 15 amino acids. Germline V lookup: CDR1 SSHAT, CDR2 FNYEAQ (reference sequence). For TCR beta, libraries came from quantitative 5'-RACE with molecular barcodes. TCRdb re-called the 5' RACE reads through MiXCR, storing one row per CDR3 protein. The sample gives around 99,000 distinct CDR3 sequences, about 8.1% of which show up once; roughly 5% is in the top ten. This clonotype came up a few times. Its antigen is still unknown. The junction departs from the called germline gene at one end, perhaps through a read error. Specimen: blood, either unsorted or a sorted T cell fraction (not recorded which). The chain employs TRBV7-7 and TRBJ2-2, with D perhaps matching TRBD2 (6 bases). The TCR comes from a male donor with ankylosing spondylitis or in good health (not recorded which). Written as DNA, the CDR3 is TGTGCTAGCAGCCCCCACGGGGGGAACACCGGGGAGCTGTTTTTT. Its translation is CASSPHGGNTGELFF.